This T cell receptor (beta chain) was documented in a study of blood T cells in healthy people across ages. Overall study context: About one barcoded beta molecule per two T cells was captured by template switching.

This CDR3 has 15 amino acids. Germline V gives CDR1 SGHTA, CDR2 FQGNSA. Trimming left V 0 bases short and J 2 bases short, with 10 bases between. Collection of roughly 9.8 milliliters of peripheral blood was performed for each donor. The second PCR ran roughly 7 to 11 cycles with a sample-barcoded 5' primer and J-beta primers. TCRdb reprocessed the 5' RACE reads via MiXCR and lists one record per CDR3 protein. The table includes roughly 860,000 distinct CDR3 sequences, around 62% detected once. The chain recombines TRBV7-2 with TRBJ1-2; TRBD1 might be the D (6 bases). The sequence came from a man aged 30 to 45 in good health. Sequenced sample: blood. DNA of the CDR3: TGTGCCAGCAGCTTAGCGGGGGCGGTAAACTATGGCTACACCTTC. Translated: CASSLAGAVNYGYTF.